The rows below give T cell receptor beta chains drawn from one sample of a study of radiation and T cells in renal cell carcinoma. Only in-frame clones appear in the TCRdb table, and some are missing; sequencing was by immunoSEQ multiplex PCR. There are some 120,000 clones in the sample; roughly four fifths occur only once, and approximately 5% lies in the top ten. Sequences were derived from blood, sampled from a patient whose treatment included radiotherapy and nephrectomy. The receptor set was obtained from a man aged 50 to 60 with renal cell carcinoma. Both conserved end residues are part of each CDR3. The D gene is left open where the match is weak. Clone size is given for some rows only: seen once, a few or many times, or a class if the clone is expanded.

CASSQRTGTNYGYTF	TGTGCCAGCAGCCAGCGGACAGGTACTAACTATGGCTACACCTTC	TRBD1	-	TRBJ1-2	TRBV7-2
CASSLGLAGQDTQYF	TGTGCCAGCAGCTTGGGACTAGCGGGACAAGATACGCAGTATTTT	TRBD2	-	TRBJ2-3	TRBV5-4
CSVGTGDTEAFF	TGCAGCGTCGGGACAGGGGACACTGAAGCTTTCTTT	TRBD1	few	TRBJ1-1	TRBV29-1
CASSLHGQGVKTQYF	TGTGCCAGCAGTTTACACGGGCAGGGTGTAAAGACCCAGTACTTC	-	-	TRBJ2-5	TRBV27
CASSLEVNTEAFF	TGTGCCAGCAGCTTAGAGGTGAACACTGAAGCTTTCTTT	-	few	TRBJ1-1	TRBV11-2
CASSLLWSSYNEQFF	TGCGCCAGCAGCTTGTTATGGAGCTCCTACAATGAGCAGTTCTTC	-	-	TRBJ2-1	TRBV5-1
CASSPRRFGLAGGRHEQFF	TGTGCCAGCAGCCCCCGACGTTTTGGGCTAGCGGGAGGACGGCATGAGCAGTTCTTC	TRBD2	-	TRBJ2-1	TRBV7-8
CASSEAGGNQPQHF	TGTGCCAGCAGTGAGGCGGGGGGCAATCAGCCCCAGCATTTT	-	-	TRBJ1-5	TRBV2
CASSSDIGYSTDTQYF	TGCGCCAGCAGCTCGGACATAGGATATAGCACAGATACGCAGTATTTT	-	few	TRBJ2-3	TRBV5-1
CASSAHMDLQPQHF	TGTGCCAGCAGCGCCCACATGGACCTGCAGCCCCAGCATTTT	-	-	TRBJ1-5	TRBV9
CASSWDSPYEQYF	TGCGCCAGCAGCTGGGACAGTCCCTACGAGCAGTACTTC	TRBD1	-	TRBJ2-7	TRBV5-1
CASSQDVSYEQYF	TGTGCCAGCAGCCAGGACGTCTCCTACGAGCAGTACTTC	-	-	TRBJ2-7	TRBV4-2
CASSLYGSNQPQHF	TGTGCCAGCAGCTTATACGGGAGCAATCAGCCCCAGCATTTT	-	-	TRBJ1-5	TRBV7-9
CASRAGGPGDSETQYF	TGTGCCAGCCGAGCGGGGGGGCCTGGTGACTCAGAGACCCAGTACTTC	TRBD2	-	TRBJ2-5	TRBV11-2
CASTGLAENTDTQYF	TGCGCCAGCACGGGACTAGCGGAAAACACAGATACGCAGTATTTT	TRBD2	-	TRBJ2-3	TRBV5-1
CASSPPSGSGNTIYF	TGTGCCAGCAGTCCGCCTTCCGGCTCTGGAAACACCATATATTTT	-	-	TRBJ1-3	TRBV25-1
CASSRADRAEQYF	TGTGCCAGCTCACGGGCAGACCGCGCCGAGCAGTACTTC	-	-	TRBJ2-7	TRBV18
CASSLSGGASFYEQYF	TGCGCCAGCAGCTTGAGCGGGGGGGCGAGTTTCTACGAGCAGTACTTC	TRBD2	-	TRBJ2-7	TRBV5-1
CASSLFGTGVHEQYF	TGTGCCAGCAGCTTATTTGGGACAGGGGTCCACGAGCAGTACTTC	TRBD1	-	TRBJ2-7	TRBV7-9
CASSKLDSRLSGYTF	TGTGCCAGCAGCAAACTAGACAGTCGGCTCTCAGGCTACACCTTC	-	few	TRBJ1-2	TRBV6-5
CASSQVAENYGYTF	TGCGCCAGCAGCCAAGTTGCAGAGAACTATGGCTACACCTTC	-	few	TRBJ1-2	TRBV4-3
CASSVSTGEGEKLFF	TGCGCCAGCAGCGTATCGACAGGGGAGGGGGAAAAACTGTTTTTT	TRBD1	-	TRBJ1-4	TRBV5-1
CASSVEEAGDSYSNQPQHF	TGTGCCAGCAGCGTAGAGGAAGCGGGAGACTCTTATAGCAATCAGCCCCAGCATTTT	-	-	TRBJ1-5	TRBV9
CASSLAGFNTGELFF	TGTGCCAGCAGTTTAGCGGGTTTCAACACCGGGGAGCTGTTTTTT	-	-	TRBJ2-2	TRBV28
CASSLAGDRGTEQFF	TGCGCCAGCAGCTTGGCTGGGGACAGGGGGACGGAGCAGTTCTTC	TRBD1	-	TRBJ2-1	TRBV5-1
CAWSTLRRGRTYEQYF	TGTGCCTGGAGTACTCTAAGACGAGGCAGAACCTACGAGCAGTACTTC	-	-	TRBJ2-7	TRBV30
CASSPRDSGRGTGELFF	TGCGCCAGCAGCCCCCGGGATAGCGGGAGAGGCACCGGGGAGCTGTTTTTT	TRBD2	-	TRBJ2-2	TRBV5-1
CASSRGGQSATNEKLFF	TGCGCCAGCAGCCGGGGAGGACAGAGTGCAACTAATGAAAAACTGTTTTTT	-	once	TRBJ1-4	TRBV4-1
CASSQWSGAAKNIQYF	TGCGCCAGCAGCCAATGGAGCGGGGCCGCCAAAAACATTCAGTACTTC	TRBD2	-	TRBJ2-4	TRBV4-3